This T cell receptor (beta chain) comes out of a study of shared clonotypes between healthy human individuals. Study observations and caveats: The four-donor shared clonotypes exceeded non-shared clonotypes in generation probability, with non-shared ones scoring lower.

The input for sorted-subset replicate PCRs was about 0.2 ug DNA, tens of thousands of T cell genomes. Some clones are missing from TCRdb's copy, which holds only in-frame ones; the method was immunoSEQ multiplex PCR. In the table there are about 1 million clones, 65% to 75% of which are singletons. The CDR3 has 15 amino acids. Germline V lookup: CDR1 SGHRS, CDR2 YFSETQ. Trimming took off 2 bases at V and 1 base at J, with 7 bases between the two ends. To note about this clone: As yet, its antigen is unknown. Within the sample, other DNA sequences also encode this same CDR3.

The rearrangement uses TRBV5-1 and TRBJ2-6, with D possibly TRBD2 on 5 matching bases. Sequencing was done on a sample of memory CD4+ T cells sorted from blood. The subset here: CD45RA-negative fraction. This receptor was taken from a man aged 18 to 35 in good health. CDR3 loop: CASSLRGSGANVLTF. The CDR3, as DNA: TGCGCCAGCAGCTTACGCGGGTCTGGGGCCAACGTCCTGACTTTC.